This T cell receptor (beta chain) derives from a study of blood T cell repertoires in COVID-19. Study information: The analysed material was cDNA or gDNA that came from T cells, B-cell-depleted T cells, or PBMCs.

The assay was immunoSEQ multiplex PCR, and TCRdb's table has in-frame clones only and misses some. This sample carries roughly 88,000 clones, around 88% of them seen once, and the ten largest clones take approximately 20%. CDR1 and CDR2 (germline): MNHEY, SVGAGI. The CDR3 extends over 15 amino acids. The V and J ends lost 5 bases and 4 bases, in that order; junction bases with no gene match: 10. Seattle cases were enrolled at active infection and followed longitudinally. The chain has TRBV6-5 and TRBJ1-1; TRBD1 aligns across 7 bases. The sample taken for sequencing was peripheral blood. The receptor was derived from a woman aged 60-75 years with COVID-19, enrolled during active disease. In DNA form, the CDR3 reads TGTGCCAGCAGTCCAGACAGGGATTGGGCCACTGAAGCTTTCTTT. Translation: CASSPDRDWATEAFF.